This entry is about one T cell receptor (beta chain). Its specificity is not known. Germline CDR1 SGDLS, CDR2 YYNGEE. The CDR3 has 13 residues. V trimming: 6 bases; J trimming: 8 bases; junction bases outside the gene matches: 8. The data derive from a study of T cell responses to AZD1222 COVID-19 vaccine. Study conclusions and caveats: Nearly half of unique spike-specific TCRs reportedly avoided B.1.351 and B.1.1.7 mutated regions. Baseline seropositivity occurred in only a handful of AZD1222 recipients.

Data came from immunoSEQ multiplex PCR; TCRdb stores just in-frame clones and leaves some out. The data contain about 150,000 clones, roughly 93% of them singletons. The source of this sequence is an adult who received the AZD1222 COVID-19 vaccine. The starting material was peripheral blood, obtained 28 days after the second AZD1222 dose. The J gene is TRBJ1-2, the V gene TRBV9, with TRBD1 identical over 9 bases. This chain's CDR3 is CASNLQGARGYTF. The CDR3 nucleotides read TGTGCCAGCAATCTACAGGGGGCAAGAGGCTACACCTTC.